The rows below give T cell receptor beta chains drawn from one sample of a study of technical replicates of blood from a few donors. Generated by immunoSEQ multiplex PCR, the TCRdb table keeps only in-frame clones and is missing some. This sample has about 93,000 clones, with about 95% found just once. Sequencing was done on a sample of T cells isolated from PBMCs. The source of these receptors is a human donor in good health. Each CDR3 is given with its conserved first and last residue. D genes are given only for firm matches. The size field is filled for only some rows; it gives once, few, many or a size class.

CDR3 protein: CASSPQGQTNTEAFF; CDR3 DNA: TGCGCCAGCAGCCCTCAGGGACAGACAAACACTGAAGCTTTCTTT; J gene: TRBJ1-1; V gene: TRBV4-1; D gene: TRBD1; clone size: few
CDR3 protein: CASSPTVSNYGYTF; CDR3 DNA: TGTGCCAGCAGTCCGACAGTGTCTAACTATGGCTACACCTTC; J gene: TRBJ1-2; V gene: TRBV28; D gene: NA; clone size: NA
CDR3 protein: CASTIAGSSSYEQYF; CDR3 DNA: TGTGCCAGCACCATAGCGGGAAGCTCCTCCTACGAGCAGTACTTC; J gene: TRBJ2-7; V gene: TRBV11-2; D gene: TRBD2; clone size: NA
CDR3 protein: CASSIESSGVAGELFF; CDR3 DNA: TGTGCCAGTAGTATAGAGAGTAGCGGGGTCGCCGGGGAGCTGTTTTTT; J gene: TRBJ2-2; V gene: TRBV19; D gene: TRBD2; clone size: once
CDR3 protein: CASSLVGTGGFLGSQPQHF; CDR3 DNA: TGTGCCAGCAGCTTAGTGGGGACAGGAGGTTTTCTTGGGAGTCAGCCCCAGCATTTT; J gene: TRBJ1-5; V gene: TRBV7-6; D gene: TRBD1; clone size: once
CDR3 protein: CAWSVGGNTIYF; CDR3 DNA: TGTGCCTGGAGTGTCGGGGGAAACACCATATATTTT; J gene: TRBJ1-3; V gene: TRBV30; D gene: NA; clone size: NA
CDR3 protein: CASSVDTGAVTYEQYF; CDR3 DNA: TGTGCCAGCAGCGTAGATACAGGGGCAGTTACCTACGAGCAGTACTTC; J gene: TRBJ2-7; V gene: TRBV9; D gene: TRBD1; clone size: NA
CDR3 protein: CASSDGTSGTDTQYF; CDR3 DNA: TGTGCCAGCAGCGACGGGACTAGCGGCACAGATACGCAGTATTTT; J gene: TRBJ2-3; V gene: TRBV5-6; D gene: TRBD2; clone size: few
CDR3 protein: CASSLGGWGGYTF; CDR3 DNA: TGTGCCAGCAGCCTGGGGGGGTGGGGTGGCTACACCTTC; J gene: TRBJ1-2; V gene: TRBV28; D gene: NA; clone size: NA
CDR3 protein: CASRGSGRAFTDTQYF; CDR3 DNA: TGCGCCAGCAGGGGTAGCGGGAGGGCCTTTACAGATACGCAGTATTTT; J gene: TRBJ2-3; V gene: TRBV5-1; D gene: TRBD2; clone size: NA
CDR3 protein: CASSPNSRLAQSYEQYF; CDR3 DNA: TGTGCCAGCAGCCCGAACTCAAGACTAGCGCAATCTTACGAGCAGTACTTC; J gene: TRBJ2-7; V gene: TRBV5-4; D gene: TRBD2; clone size: NA
CDR3 protein: CASSSGAGAWEQYF; CDR3 DNA: TGTGCCAGCAGCTCAGGAGCGGGGGCTTGGGAGCAGTACTTC; J gene: TRBJ2-7; V gene: TRBV7-6; D gene: TRBD2; clone size: NA
CDR3 protein: CASSQDFGNTEAFF; CDR3 DNA: TGTGCCAGCAGCCAAGATTTCGGGAACACTGAAGCTTTCTTT; J gene: TRBJ1-1; V gene: TRBV4-2; D gene: NA; clone size: NA
CDR3 protein: CASSFSGRGYTF; CDR3 DNA: TGTGCCAGCAGCTTTTCAGGGAGGGGCTACACCTTC; J gene: TRBJ1-2; V gene: TRBV7-2; D gene: NA; clone size: NA
CDR3 protein: CASRSQWDTQYF; CDR3 DNA: TGTGCCAGCAGATCCCAGTGGGATACGCAGTATTTT; J gene: TRBJ2-3; V gene: TRBV6-5; D gene: NA; clone size: NA
CDR3 protein: CASSSLGTGTEAFF; CDR3 DNA: TGTGCCAGCAGTTCGTTGGGGACAGGCACTGAAGCTTTCTTT; J gene: TRBJ1-1; V gene: TRBV2; D gene: TRBD1; clone size: NA
CDR3 protein: CASSFQTLREREQYF; CDR3 DNA: TGTGCCAGCAGCTTCCAAACGCTACGGGAGCGGGAGCAGTACTTC; J gene: TRBJ2-7; V gene: TRBV11-3; D gene: NA; clone size: NA
CDR3 protein: CASSFGTGAYNEQFF; CDR3 DNA: TGTGCCAGCAGTTTCGGGACAGGGGCCTACAATGAGCAGTTCTTC; J gene: TRBJ2-1; V gene: TRBV27; D gene: TRBD1; clone size: NA
CDR3 protein: CASSPYLAGGPNNEQFF; CDR3 DNA: TGCGCCAGCAGCCCGTACCTAGCGGGAGGGCCAAACAATGAGCAGTTCTTC; J gene: TRBJ2-1; V gene: TRBV5-1; D gene: TRBD2; clone size: once
CDR3 protein: CASRGQLLYGYTF; CDR3 DNA: TGCGCCAGCAGGGGACAGTTGCTCTATGGCTACACCTTC; J gene: TRBJ1-2; V gene: TRBV5-1; D gene: TRBD1; clone size: NA
CDR3 protein: CASSLPDSYNEQFF; CDR3 DNA: TGTGCCAGCAGCTTGCCAGACTCCTACAATGAGCAGTTCTTC; J gene: TRBJ2-1; V gene: TRBV7-3; D gene: NA; clone size: NA
CDR3 protein: CASSLYTSGDNEQFF; CDR3 DNA: TGTGCCAGCAGCTTGTATACTAGCGGTGACAATGAGCAGTTCTTC; J gene: TRBJ2-1; V gene: TRBV5-8; D gene: TRBD2; clone size: NA
CDR3 protein: CASSPSYEQFF; CDR3 DNA: TGTGCCAGCAGCCCTAGTTATGAGCAGTTCTTC; J gene: TRBJ2-1; V gene: TRBV9; D gene: NA; clone size: once
CDR3 protein: CASSLDRTGNVLTF; CDR3 DNA: TGTGCCAGCAGCTTAGATAGGACAGGCAACGTCCTGACTTTC; J gene: TRBJ2-6; V gene: TRBV11-2; D gene: TRBD1; clone size: NA
CDR3 protein: CAWSVHSGNTIYF; CDR3 DNA: TGTGCCTGGAGTGTACACTCTGGAAACACCATATATTTT; J gene: TRBJ1-3; V gene: TRBV30; D gene: NA; clone size: NA
CDR3 protein: CASSQRSPTEQYF; CDR3 DNA: TGTGCCAGCAGCCAGAGGTCACCAACCGAGCAGTACTTC; J gene: TRBJ2-7; V gene: TRBV11-2; D gene: NA; clone size: NA
CDR3 protein: CASSEQGGYEQYF; CDR3 DNA: TGTGCCAGTAGTGAGCAGGGAGGCTACGAGCAGTACTTC; J gene: TRBJ2-7; V gene: TRBV19; D gene: NA; clone size: once